This entry is about one T cell receptor beta chain. This record belongs to a study of technical replicates of blood from a few donors. The repertoire was sequenced with immunoSEQ multiplex PCR; TCRdb's copy has only in-frame clones and lacks some. The sample lists about 93,000 clones; about 96% were seen once. The germline CDR1 and CDR2 sequences are LNHDA and SQIVND (reference sequence). V lost 3 bases and J lost 2; bases outside the gene matches: 6. The CDR3 covers 15 residues. The sequencing sample was made of T cells isolated from PBMCs. The sequence came from a human donor in good health. V gene TRBV19 combines with J gene TRBJ2-7; 8 bases align to TRBD1. The CDR3, as DNA: TGTGCCAGTAGTATGACTCCGGGACAGGCCTACGAGCAGTACTTC. It translates to CASSMTPGQAYEQYF.